The 11 T cell receptor beta chains in this list originate from one sample, sequenced in a study of T cells after yellow fever vaccination. Via MiXCR, TCRdb re-called the 5' RACE reads, giving one row per CDR3 protein. The table lists some 320,000 distinct CDR3 sequences, approximately 4% of them singletons. This sample comprised PBMCs, obtained 5 days after the yellow fever booster vaccination. These receptors were collected from a man between 18 and 35 years old who received the YFV17D yellow fever vaccine.

This clonotype was seen only a few times. J is TRBJ2-1 and V is TRBV5-4; maybe TRBD2 (5 bases). The CDR3 runs to 12 residues. Trimming left V 3 bases short and J 7 bases short, with 8 bases between. Looked up from germline, CDR1 is SGHNT and CDR2 is YYREEE (reference sequence). This CDR3 is CASSSEANEQFF. The CDR3, as DNA: TGTGCCAGCAGCTCGGAGGCGAATGAGCAGTTCTTC.

This clonotype came up many times. CDR3 sequence: CASSQQGVEQFF. CDR3 nucleotides: TGTGCCAGCAGTCAACAGGGGGTTGAGCAGTTCTTC. V and J are TRBV12-3 or TRBV12-4 and TRBJ2-1; TRBD1 aligns across 8 bases. The CDR3 has 12 residues. The V and J ends lost 5 bases and 9 bases, in that order; junction bases with no gene match: 3.

This clonotype was counted between two and nine times. The chain links TRBV28 to TRBJ2-7; 7 nucleotides align to TRBD2. Germline assignment: CDR1 MDHEN and CDR2 SYDVKM. Trimming took 6 bases from V and 4 from J; bases not matched to a gene: 6. The CDR3 contains 13 residues. CDR3 region: CASRPLSGYEQYV. The DNA for the CDR3 is TGTGCCAGCAGACCTCTTAGCGGGTACGAGCAGTACGTC.

This clonotype was counted between two and nine times. The V and J genes are TRBV2 and TRBJ2-5; D ambiguous. The CDR3 has 16 residues. Germline CDR1 and CDR2: SNHLY and FYNNEI. V gave up 6 bases and J gave up 2 bases, with 19 bases separating them. CDR3 amino acids: CASSVDRTGGQETQYF. CDR3 bases: TGTGCCAGCAGCGTGGATCGGACGGGTGGGCAAGAGACCCAGTACTTC. Full variable domain (outside the CDR3, taken from reference TRBV2 and TRBJ2-5): EPEVTQTPSHQVTQMGQEVILRCVPISNHLYFYWYRQILGQKVEFLVSFYNNEISEKSEIFDDQFSVERPDGSNFTLKIRSTKLEDSAMYFCASSVDRTGGQETQYFGPGTRLLVL.

This clonotype turned up a few times. This chain connects TRBV10-3 to TRBJ2-3, with TRBD1 as a possible D gene (6 bases). V shed 6 bases and J shed 2 bases, with 12 bases lying between them. The CDR3 is 14 amino acids. Germline CDR1 ENHRY, CDR2 SYGVKD. CDR3 sequence: CAIRNRGSTDTQYF. In DNA form, the CDR3 reads TGTGCCATCAGGAATAGGGGGTCCACAGATACGCAGTATTTT.

This rearrangement joins TRBV6-5 to TRBJ1-3; D is ambiguous. Per germline, CDR1 MNHEY and CDR2 SVGAGI. Trimming cost V 6 bases and J 3 bases, with 15 bases left between them. The CDR3 runs to 15 residues. Here the CDR3 reads CASSLSGDRGNTIYF. The CDR3 DNA reads TGTGCCAGCAGCCTGAGTGGGGATCGTGGAAACACCATATATTTT.

The sample holds many counts of this clonotype. The chain carries TRBV7-3 and TRBJ1-1; D gene uncertain. Germline V gene sequence: CDR1 SGHTA, CDR2 FQGTGA. The CDR3 consists of 14 residues. V was pared by 4 bases and J by 3 bases, with 12 bases between. The CDR3 here is CASSSAGSHTEAFF. The CDR3 nucleotides read TGTGCCAGCAGCTCCGCCGGGTCTCACACTGAAGCTTTCTTT.

The chain recombines TRBV18 with TRBJ2-5, with unresolved D. Trimming removed 3 bases from V and 5 bases from J, with 13 bases in between. Germline CDR1 is KGHSH and CDR2 is LQKENI. CDR3 length: 14 residues. The DNA of the CDR3 is TGTGCCAGCTCACCGGGTCAGCTTACGGAGACCCAGTACTTC. Protein sequence: CASSPGQLTETQYF.

This clonotype appeared a few times. The chain joins TRBV18 to TRBJ1-4; D is unresolved. V lost 3 bases to trimming and J lost 5 bases, with 7 bases between them. The CDR3 has 13 residues. In germline, CDR1 is KGHSH, CDR2 LQKENI. CDR3 sequence reads: CASSPVSNEKLFF. The CDR3 DNA reads TGTGCCAGCTCACCCGTCTCAAATGAAAAACTGTTTTTT.

This clonotype was counted ten times or more. The chain is built from TRBV6-2 or TRBV6-3 and TRBJ1-1; a possible D gene is TRBD1 (5 bases). This CDR3 region has 12 residues. CDR1 and CDR2 from the germline V gene are MNHEY and SVGEGT. Trimming stripped 8 bases from V and 4 bases from J, with 11 bases between. The CDR3 sequence: CASSLRVTEAFF. The CDR3 DNA reads as TGTGCCAGCTCCCTCAGGGTCACTGAAGCTTTCTTT.

The chain recombines TRBV4-3 with TRBJ1-4; unclear D gene. With 1 base removed from V and 8 bases from J, the gap between germline ends came to 17 bases. Germline loops: CDR1 LGHNA, CDR2 YSLEER. The CDR3 contains 16 residues. CDR3 in amino acids: CASSQGTPRAGEKLFF. The CDR3 bases are TGCGCCAGCAGCCAAGGGACTCCTAGAGCGGGCGAAAAACTGTTTTTT.